This paragraph reports one TCR beta chain. Its antigen target is currently unknown. Base qualities are not provided; no much larger clone lies one nucleotide away. These data are taken from a study of cytomegalovirus exposure and HLA in healthy donors (dated by TCRdb to about 2017). Broadly, across the study: According to a later analysis, one platform produced both the 120 validation repertoires and the 700 or so repertoires of the first cohort. The study was designed to test whether signatures of past pathogen exposure could be identified by cataloging public T cell receptors. Besides the first cohort of roughly 700 subjects, a separate validation cohort made up of about 120 different subjects was used. To predict cytomegalovirus infection status, the study brought together high-throughput TCR immunosequencing, statistical association of individual TCRs with disease status, and machine learning.

Results and caveats for the whole study, not just this receptor: A later analysis found that TCRs clustered in the first cohort also tended to co-occur in the 110 or so validation repertoires, with 94% of cluster scores above 0. A total of some 180 TCR beta chains were listed by the study as associated with cytomegalovirus. A few of the identified cytomegalovirus-associated TCR beta chains were confirmed in vitro to be specific for cytomegalovirus antigens. The classifier was reported to diagnose cytomegalovirus status with high specificity and sensitivity in both the original cohort and the validation cohort. According to the authors, the approach could potentially be generalized to other disease states and immunological phenotypes. A later analysis had no HLA typing for the validation cohort, so co-occurrence there was scored across all 130 or so repertoires. Most TCR sequences were observed very rarely across donors, whereas some public TCRs were present in many individuals.

Donors formed part of the validation cohort, which comprised about 130 subjects and was distinct from the first cohort of under 850 subjects. The V and J ends are trimmed by 3 bases and 0 bases, leaving 6 bases between them. Per the germline V gene, SGHRS is the CDR1 and YFSETQ is the CDR2. Including the terminal cysteine and phenylalanine, the CDR3 comprises 13 residues. Of all the DNA, just the CDR3 is kept, 39 bases in frame from base 1. The protocol used for the library was the immunoSEQ multiplex PCR assay. The authors' pipeline ran thus. A statistical classification framework was built for diagnosing cytomegalovirus status from the catalog of TCR beta chain sequences. This immuneACCESS table, as held by TCRdb, lists in-frame sequences with V and J called but not all clones. Of the missing ones, under half trace to an unresolved V gene in checked studies; the others have no known cause. V, J and clone size are taken as reported in that table, and D and trimming were inferred from the DNA itself. For this sample the table gives 95,000 to 150,000 clones, of which over 75% were detected only once. Clones ranked in the top ten supply under 2.5% of the sample.

The sample taken for sequencing was PBMCs. The receptor chain draws on TRBV5-1 and TRBJ1-1; the D gene is not confidently resolved. The TCR was taken from a woman in her thirties in good health and CMV-seronegative. The CDR3 sequence is CASSSTLNTEAFF. In nucleotide form, the sequence is TGCGCCAGCAGCTCGACACTGAACACTGAAGCTTTCTTT.